The source of this T cell receptor (beta chain) is a study of identical twins. Healthy Caucasian individuals made up all the donors. TCRdb passed the 5' RACE reads through MiXCR, listing each CDR3 protein once. The sample includes about 200,000 distinct CDR3 sequences, over 8% seen only once; the top ten take roughly 5%. The CDR3 runs to 13 residues. CDR1 and CDR2 from the germline V gene are SGHTA and FQGNSA. V was shortened by 3 bases and J by 6 bases, with 10 bases between the two germline ends. V gene TRBV7-2 combines with J gene TRBJ2-3; D is tentatively TRBD1 or TRBD2 (6 bases each). This receptor was identified in a woman between 18 and 30 years old in good health. What was sequenced was memory (CD45RO+) T cells sorted from blood. DNA of the CDR3: TGTGCCAGCAGCTTTAACGGGGGCGATACGCAGTATTTT. This encodes CASSFNGGDTQYF.